Sequencing of this T cell receptor (beta chain) was carried out in a study of shared clonotypes between healthy human individuals (TCRdb year 2020). With respect to the entire study: The cohort included three men and a couple of women between 18 and 49 years of age. To increase sequencing depth and limit assay-specific biases, different laboratories used diverse techniques to prepare libraries and sequence TCR repertoires. For each donor, CD4 naive and CD4 memory were each run on three plates, CD8 naive on two plates, and CD8 memory on one plate. Per donor, leukapheresis produced somewhere between about 0.8 and 9 billion PBMCs. The study deeply sequenced blood TCR repertoires of about 5 healthy adults to estimate repertoire size and the extent of clonotype sharing between individuals.

Study-wide conclusions, independent of this receptor: Pairwise subsampling indicated that sequencing depth was expected to affect the degree of clonotype sharing among donors. Naive subsets generally had larger estimated clonotype richness than memory subsets. Sampling was limited to blood, and TCR repertoires in tissue likely differ from TCR repertoires in blood. Higher generation probabilities were observed for clonotypes shared by all four sorted-subset donors than for non-shared clonotypes. Approximately 4.8% of naive CD4, 3.5% of naive CD8, about 2.1% of memory CD4, and over 0.35% of memory CD8 clonotypes were shared across a few donors. Even with the large sequencing depth, rarefaction of the sorted-subset datasets indicated that sequencing was incomplete. The genetic and exposure-history diversity represented was limited by the small number of donors.

The germline V gene supplies CDR1 SGHRS and CDR2 YFSETQ. The CDR3 spans 16 residues, from the cysteine through the phenylalanine. Just the 48-base CDR3 DNA is kept, in frame starting at base 1. The V end gives up 4 bases and the J end 4 bases, leaving 12 bases in the junction not matched to a gene. About this clone itself: The antigen it binds to is not known. No base-level quality is on record; no much larger clone is a single base apart.

Using the deep immunoSEQ assay, TCR CDR3 regions were amplified from genomic DNA by multiplex PCR. Extracted genomic DNA from each cell subset was spread evenly across all wells of several immunoSEQ 96-well plates, with each plate serving as a replicate. For sorted subsets, each replicate PCR was loaded with 200 ng genomic DNA, equivalent to approximately 33,000 T cell genomes. The purified libraries were quantified using a Qubit 3.0 fluorometer, sized with a Bioanalyzer 2100, and then quantified again using the KAPA Library Quantification kit. Every immunoSEQ 96-well plate was sequenced on a separate single-read 150-cycle Illumina NextSeq 550 flow cell. Per the source publication's procedure: Because the immunoSEQ output held only junctional sequences and lacked quality scores, the filtering could not match the filtering applied to full-length reads. To assign V/J genes and CDR3, sequences were annotated using PyIR, a Python wrapper for IgBLAST v1.9, with IMGT germline references. Reads were removed for weak V/J assignments (E-value above 1e-6), missing CDR3, stop codons, out-of-frame junctions, or ambiguous translated residues. A V3J clonotype was defined by an identical inferred V gene, J gene, and CDR3 amino acid sequence. The percentage overlap between two repertoires was calculated by dividing the number of shared unique clonotypes by the size of the smaller repertoire. Richness of each repertoire was evaluated using RTK rarefaction, the Chao1 estimator, and Recon v2.1 estimates of unobserved clonotypes. OLGA was used to compute generation probabilities for all TCRbeta clonotypes that the gDNA method yielded from a handful of donors. TCRdb holds this immuneACCESS table with in-frame rearrangements only. Some clones are missing; in checked studies, unresolved V genes explain under half, and the rest has no known cause. The V and J calls and the clone size are those of that table, but D and trimming were determined from the DNA. The sample table records 2,100,000 or so clones; roughly 95% of these occur just once. The ten largest make up less than 0.15% of the sample.

The donors were healthy, HIV-negative adults with no recently reported acute infections or vaccinations. Only Caucasian adults living in Nashville, Tennessee, USA were represented among the donors. CD4+ T cells were enriched by magnetic negative selection, after which naive cells were positively selected on CD45RA and the negative fraction was taken as the memory subset. After blood collection by leukapheresis, PBMCs were isolated using Ficoll-Histopaque density gradient centrifugation and then cryopreserved in the vapor phase of liquid nitrogen. Analytical flow cytometry was used to check the purity and quantity of each magnetically sorted T cell population. Genomic DNA was isolated from each sorted fraction and quantified by UV absorbance on a Nanodrop 2000c.

This chain is built from TRBV5-1 and TRBJ2-5; 8 bases in the middle match TRBD2. The sequenced sample was naive CD4+ T cells sorted from blood. According to the study, the label for this sample's cell subset or site signals: CD45RA+ positively selected. This TCR was sampled from a man between 18 and 35 years old in good health. The DNA is TGCGCCAGCAGCCCCTCGGGTAGCGGGATAGTAGAGACCCAGTACTTC. The encoded protein is CASSPSGSGIVETQYF.